Below are 6 T cell receptor beta chains sequenced from a single sample in a study of CD8 T cells in ankylosing spondylitis. TCRdb ran MiXCR on the 5' RACE reads and lists one entry per CDR3 protein. This sample has about 390,000 distinct CDR3 sequences, with about 20% found just once. No antigen has been assigned to these receptors. Study results and caveats: Made up of eight highly homologous variants, a TCR beta motif appeared characteristic of ankylosing spondylitis blood.

Specimen: blood, either unsorted or a sorted T cell fraction (not recorded which). Receptor source: a male donor with ankylosing spondylitis.

The rearrangement links TRBV20-1 to TRBJ1-5, with D hard to call. The CDR3 spans 13 residues. V lost 2 bases to trimming and J lost 4 bases, with 9 bases between them. The germline CDR1 and CDR2 sequences are DFQATT and SNEGSKA (reference sequence). This chain's CDR3 is CSARLAVNQPQHF. CDR3 nucleotides: TGCAGTGCTAGACTAGCGGTGAATCAGCCCCAGCATTTT.

This chain uses TRBV21-1 with TRBJ2-7; the DNA was not compared with TRBD1, the D call given in the table. TRBV21-1 has pseudogene status. The CDR3 is 15 residues long. The CDR3 DNA follows: TGTGCCAGCAGCTCCCGGGACAGGGGCAACTACGAGCAGTACTTC. Its protein is CASSSRDRGNYEQYF.

This chain links TRBV7-2 with TRBJ2-7, with 7 bases fitting TRBD2. Germline CDR1 and CDR2: SGHTA and FQGNSA. J gave up 6 bases and V 3 bases, and 8 bases lay outside the gene matches. This CDR3 region has 14 residues. CDR3 DNA: TGTGCCAGCAGCTTCGGAGCGGGACCTTTCGAGCAGTACTTC. The encoded protein is CASSFGAGPFEQYF.

The rearrangement uses TRBV14 and TRBJ1-6; weak D call: TRBD1 (6 bases). Germline V gene lookup returns CDR1 SGHDN and CDR2 FVKESK. The CDR3 loop spans 14 amino acids. Trimming cost V 1 base and J 7 bases, with 8 bases left between them. CDR3 sequence: CASSQGGGNSPLHF. CDR3 DNA: TGTGCCAGCAGCCAAGGAGGGGGGAATTCACCCCTCCACTTT.

A few counts support this clonotype. The chain employs TRBV5-5 and TRBJ2-7; the D is unclear. The CDR3 length is 17 residues. Germline V gene data show CDR1 as SGHKS and CDR2 as YYEKEE (reference sequence). V shed 1 base and J shed 0 bases, with 17 bases lying between them. CDR3 amino acids: CASSLHPRGTDSYEQYF. CDR3 DNA: TGTGCCAGCAGCTTGCACCCCCGAGGAACAGACTCCTACGAGCAGTACTTC. The whole variable domain, filled in from reference TRBV5-5 and TRBJ2-7, reads DAGVTQSPTHLIKTRGQQVTLRCSPISGHKSVSWYQQVLGQGPQFIFQYYEKEERGRGNFPDRFSARQFPNYSSELNVNALLLGDSALYLCASSLHPRGTDSYEQYFGPGTRLTVT.

The chain joins TRBV24-1 to TRBJ2-1; no firm D call. The CDR3 loop spans 13 amino acids. V lost 9 bases and J lost 12, with 20 bases in between. From germline, CDR1 is KGHDR and CDR2 SFDVKD. CDR3 loop: CATGVWRKEVQFF. CDR3 nucleotides: TGTGCCACCGGTGTGTGGCGGAAAGAGGTGCAGTTCTTC.